This T cell receptor beta chain is from a study of blood T cell repertoires in COVID-19. The count of this clone is one. This table comes from immunoSEQ multiplex PCR, and its TCRdb copy is limited to in-frame clones, with some not included. The table lists approximately 150,000 clones, approximately 85% of them singletons. This TCR was sampled from a human donor with acute or convalescent COVID-19. The donor label of this sample is uncertain. The sequenced sample was peripheral blood.

CDR3 region: CASSMSSYGYTF. The DNA for the CDR3 is TGTGCCAGTAGTATGTCCTCCTATGGCTACACCTTC. The chain uses TRBV19 and TRBJ1-2; no clear D. Between the trimmed V and J ends, which lost 3 bases and 4 bases, there was a span of 6 bases. CDR1 is LNHDA, CDR2 SQIVND, per germline (reference sequence). The CDR3 consists of 12 residues.